This T cell receptor beta chain was recorded in a study of T cell responses to AZD1222 COVID-19 vaccine. Trimming at V came to 6 bases and at J to 2 bases, leaving 8 bases not matched to a gene. The CDR3 sequence is 15 residues long. Germline CDR1 reads MNHEY; CDR2 reads SMNVEV (reference sequence). With respect to this clone: Its target is not known.

Profiled with immunoSEQ multiplex PCR; TCRdb holds only in-frame clones, not every one. The sample records approximately 68,000 clones, 70% to 90% being singletons. Findings and caveats of the study: Vaccine-associated CD4 TCRs spanned spike, dominant at 160-218 and 743-854. None of the repertoires were sampled until the peak T cell response had passed. Spike-specific TCR breadth and depth went up after people got two AZD1222 doses. Females made up more of the donors, who were largely white British, and clonal diversity may have come out too low.

The chain employs TRBV27 and TRBJ2-3; the match to TRBD2 covers 7 bases. The source of this sequence is an adult in good health. Sample: peripheral blood, taken on day 0 of AZD1222 vaccination. CDR3 bases: TGTGCCAGCAGGTTACTAGCGAGCTACACAGATACGCAGTATTTT. It codes for CASRLLASYTDTQYF.